This TCR beta chain was identified during a study of blood T cell repertoires in COVID-19. In the study overall: The samples span acute and convalescent COVID-19 from the United States, Italy and Spain.

Living in 24 US areas, the participants were between roughly 18 and 90 years of age. Cohort assignment relied on participant-reported clinical history. There are many counts of this clone. Original processing methods: Researchers report that nucleated cell counts were estimated from reference gene primer amplification. Only in-frame clones appear in the TCRdb table, and some are missing; sequencing was by immunoSEQ multiplex PCR. V and J calls plus clone size are reproduced from that table; the DNA served to infer D and trimming. The sample yields a few hundred thousand clones, 82% seen once. With 5 bases clipped from V and 3 bases from J, the junction kept 6 bases outside the gene matches. The CDR3 sequence is 14 residues long. CDR1 and CDR2 (germline): SGHVS, FNYEAQ.

The sample comprised PBMCs or T cells enriched from blood (not recorded which). The sequence was obtained from a woman in her sixties or seventies who had recovered from COVID-19. The chain recombines TRBV7-6 with TRBJ1-1, with 7 bases identical to TRBD1. DNA of the CDR3: TGTGCCAGCAGCATGGAGGGGGCGGACACTGAAGCTTTCTTT. Protein: CASSMEGADTEAFF.